This record concerns one T cell receptor beta chain sequence. Antigen specificity is unknown. V shed 3 bases and J 0 bases; nucleotides not matched to a gene: 1. The CDR3 runs to 15 residues. CDR1 and CDR2 (germline): MGHRA, YSYEKL. The source of the sample is a study of radiotherapy plus CTLA-4 blockade in lung cancer. The wider study: Among enrolled patients, roughly 20% responded and about 30% achieved disease control. Whole-study findings and limits: TCR clones from tumors expanded in blood after radiotherapy plus ipilimumab.

The protocol was immunoSEQ multiplex PCR, while the TCRdb copy is restricted to in-frame clones and leaves out a portion. The profile shows tens of thousands of clones, just over 75% of them singletons. The source of this sequence is a human donor with non-small cell lung cancer who had a partial response to radiotherapy plus ipilimumab. The sequences come from peripheral blood, collected from a patient treated with radiotherapy plus ipilimumab. V and J are TRBV4-1 and TRBJ1-5; TRBD1 agrees at 8 bases. The CDR3 DNA follows: TGCGCCAGCAGCCAGACAGGGGATAGCAATCAGCCCCAGCATTTT. This translates into CASSQTGDSNQPQHF.